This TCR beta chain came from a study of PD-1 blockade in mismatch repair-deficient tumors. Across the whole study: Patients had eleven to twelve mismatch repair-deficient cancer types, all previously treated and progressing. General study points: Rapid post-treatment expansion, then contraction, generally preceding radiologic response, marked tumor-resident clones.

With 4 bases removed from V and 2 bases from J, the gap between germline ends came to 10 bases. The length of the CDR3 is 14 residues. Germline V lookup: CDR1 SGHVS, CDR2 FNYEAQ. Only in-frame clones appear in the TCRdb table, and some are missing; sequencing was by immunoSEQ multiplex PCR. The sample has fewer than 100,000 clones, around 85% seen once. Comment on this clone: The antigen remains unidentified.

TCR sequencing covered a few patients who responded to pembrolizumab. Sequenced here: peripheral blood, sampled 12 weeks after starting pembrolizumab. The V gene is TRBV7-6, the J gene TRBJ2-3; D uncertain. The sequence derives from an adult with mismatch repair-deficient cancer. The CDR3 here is CASSSQPNTDTQYF. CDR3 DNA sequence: TGTGCCAGCAGCTCCCAACCTAACACAGATACGCAGTATTTT.